This T cell receptor (beta chain) was sequenced during a study of beta chain features in type 1 diabetes. This clone has only a few counts. Its antigen is currently unknown. The isolated RNA, all of it, was reverse transcribed, so expressed TCRB transcripts were what got sequenced. Assay: immunoSEQ multiplex PCR; the TCRdb copy retains only in-frame clones and omits some. The table lists about 260,000 clones, about a fifth of them singletons. General study points: Shortening that was moderate but significant affected the TCRB CDR3s of Type 1 diabetes patients in all four CD4+ subsets.

CDR3 length: 16 residues. Trimming took 5 bases from V and 0 from J, leaving 14 bases between them. Germline assignment: CDR1 LNHNV and CDR2 YYDKDF (reference sequence). The chain links TRBV15 to TRBJ1-3, with a weak D call TRBD1 (5 bases). Sample: naive CD4+ T cells from blood. The receptor was isolated from a woman aged 40 to 55 with type 1 diabetes. The CDR3 loop is CATSRGLPLSGNTIYF. CDR3 nucleotide sequence: TGTGCCACCAGCCGGGGACTGCCCCTCTCTGGAAACACCATATATTTT.